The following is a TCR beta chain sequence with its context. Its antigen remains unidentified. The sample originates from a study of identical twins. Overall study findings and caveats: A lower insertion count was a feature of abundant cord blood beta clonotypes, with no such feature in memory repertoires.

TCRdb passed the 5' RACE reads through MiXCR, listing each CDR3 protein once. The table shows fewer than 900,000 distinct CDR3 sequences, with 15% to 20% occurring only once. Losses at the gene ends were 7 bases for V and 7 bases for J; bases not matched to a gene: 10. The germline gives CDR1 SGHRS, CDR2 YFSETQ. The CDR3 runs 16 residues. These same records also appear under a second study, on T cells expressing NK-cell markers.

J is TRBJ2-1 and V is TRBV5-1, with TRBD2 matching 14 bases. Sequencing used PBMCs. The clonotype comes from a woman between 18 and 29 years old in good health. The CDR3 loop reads CASSRTSGRFRNEQFF. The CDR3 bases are TGCGCCAGCTCGAGGACTAGCGGGAGGTTCAGGAATGAGCAGTTCTTC.